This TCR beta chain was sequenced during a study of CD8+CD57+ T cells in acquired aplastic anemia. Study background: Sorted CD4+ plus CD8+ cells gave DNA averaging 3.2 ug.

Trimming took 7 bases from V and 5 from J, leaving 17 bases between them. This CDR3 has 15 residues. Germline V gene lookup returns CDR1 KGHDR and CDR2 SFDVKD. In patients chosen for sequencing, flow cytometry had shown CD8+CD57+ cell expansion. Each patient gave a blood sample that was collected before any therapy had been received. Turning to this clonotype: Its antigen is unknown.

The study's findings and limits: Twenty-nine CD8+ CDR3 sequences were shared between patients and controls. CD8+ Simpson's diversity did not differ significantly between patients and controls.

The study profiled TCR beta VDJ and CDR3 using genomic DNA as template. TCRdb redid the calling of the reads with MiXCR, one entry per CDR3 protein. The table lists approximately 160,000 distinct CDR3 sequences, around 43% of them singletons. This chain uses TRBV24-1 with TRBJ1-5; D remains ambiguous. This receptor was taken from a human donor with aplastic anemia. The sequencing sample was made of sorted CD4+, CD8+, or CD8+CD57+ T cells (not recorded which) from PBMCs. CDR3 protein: CATSSLVGKDQPQHF. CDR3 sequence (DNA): TGTGCCACCAGCAGTTTAGTGGGGAAGGATCAGCCCCAGCATTTT.